This paragraph reports one T cell receptor (beta chain). Base qualities are not at hand, and no much larger clone is one base apart. PBMC were thawed, rested overnight, stained with GMM-loaded CD1B tetramer, a Live/Dead dye and anti-CD3, and then sorted on a FACS Aria II. The CD1B tetramers were loaded with C32 glucose monomycolate that had been purified from Rhodococcus equi. PBMC used for tetramer sorting had been depleted of CD14-expressing monocytes for a separate study before cryopreservation. From each donor, about 100,000 tetramer-negative cells were sorted and were analyzed alongside the tetramer-positive cells. Antigen-specific T cells were sorted from a few healthy South African adults using GMM-loaded CD1B tetramers. Because TCR-alpha and TCR-beta chains were sequenced unpaired, no information on chain pairing was available. The immunoSEQ multiplex PCR assay was used to generate TCR libraries, with TCR-beta and/or TCR-alpha/delta assays applied to each sample. Amplified TCR libraries were sequenced on the Illumina high-throughput platform. On the authors' methods: Clustering and dimensionality reduction relied on pairwise TCRdist distances among GMM-specific receptors from T cells that were either sorted ex vivo or expanded in vitro. Sequence motifs, defined by gene usage and CDR3 content, were tested for enrichment in tetramer-positive compared with tetramer-negative populations. The immuneACCESS repertoire file appears here via TCRdb, limited to in-frame rearrangements. These files lack a portion of the clones; in checked studies, under half of the deficit traces to unresolved V genes, and the cause of the others is not known. The DNA was the basis for D and trimming; V, J and clone size are from that table. For this sample there are 55,000 to 65,000 clones; 80% to 85% appear just once. Of the sample, more than 10% falls within the top ten clones.

The data are from a study of T cells in tuberculosis (dated by TCRdb to the late 2010s). About the investigation overall: To characterize T cells specific for the mycobacterial lipid antigen glucose monomycolate (GMM), the study used CD1B tetramers together with high-throughput TCR immunosequencing. Results the study describes overall, beyond this receptor: The stringent sort gate may have missed T cells binding the CD1B-GMM tetramer with low affinity.

Trimming costs V 8 bases and J 0 bases, and their ends lie 13 bases apart. The germline V gene supplies CDR1 SGHAT and CDR2 FQNNGV. The CDR3 spans 14 residues, from the cysteine through the phenylalanine. Solely the CDR3 DNA is kept, with 42 bases framed from the first base. Rearrangement joined TRBV11-2 to TRBJ1-2, with no D gene named confidently. The sequenced material came from CD1b-GMM tetramer-negative cells sorted from PBMCs. This specimen's cell subset or site label, per the study, means: T cells not binding CD1B-GMM tetramer, sorted from same donor. The sequence came from an adult woman with latent tuberculosis. DNA sequence: TGTGCCAGCTCCCCGAGCGCAGCTAACTATGGCTACACCTTC. It translates as CASSPSAANYGYTF.